These 19 T cell receptor beta chains originate from one sample sequenced in a study of CD8+ T cells in alopecia areata. Markers including CD4, CD8alpha, NKG2D and NKG2ACE guided sorting of pooled cutaneous lymph node cells. Reverse transcribed after extraction, RNA yielded cDNA as the sequencing template. Repertoires were generated with immunoSEQ multiplex PCR, while TCRdb's copy carries only in-frame clones and drops some. The sample includes about 9,000 clones, none of them occurring once. The sample consisted of CD8+ T cells sorted from a lymph node. Every receptor here comes from a C3H/HeJ mouse with alopecia areata. This mouse strain has H2-k as its MHC haplotype.

This clone was seen only a few times. The listed genes are named as in mouse. This CDR3 is CASSYRAEQFF. CDR3 bases read: TGTGCTAGCAGTTACAGGGCT. The chain recombines TRBV29 with TRBJ2-1; D perhaps matches TRBD1 (5 bases). The CDR3 end is not reached by the read, which stops 4 residues before it; the germline J gene fills it in. The CDR3 has 11 amino acids. Germline-derived CDR1 and CDR2 are MSHET and SYDVDS. The full variable domain, rest sourced from reference TRBV29 and TRBJ2-1, is DMKVTQMPRYLIKRMGENVLLECGQDMSHETMYWYRQDPGLGLQLIYISYDVDSNSEGDIPKGYRVSRKKREHFSLILDSAKTNQTSVYFCASSYRAEQFFGPGTRLTVL.

This clone was seen a handful of times. The germline and genes are mouse ones. The read halts 4 residues ahead of the CDR3 end, with the missing end drawn from the germline J gene. The chain couples TRBV31 to TRBJ2-1, with D uncertain. CDR3 length equals 13 residues. The germline V gene has CDR1 GKSSPN and CDR2 SITVG. V lost 7 bases to trimming and J lost 0 bases, with 10 bases between them. CDR3 protein: CASRVYNYAEQFF. CDR3 DNA (partial): TGTGCCTCAAGGGTATATAACTATGCT.

This clone is judged medium-sized. Gene names follow the mouse nomenclature. From the germline J gene comes the end of the CDR3, since the read stops 4 residues before it. This chain joins TRBV17 and TRBJ2-1; weak D call: TRBD1 (5 bases). The germline V and J ends were trimmed by 5 bases and 3 bases, with 8 bases remaining between them. Germline-derived CDR1 and CDR2 are MNHDT and YYDKIL. This CDR3 comprises 13 residues. CDR3 region: CASSLDIYAEQFF. The DNA read from the CDR3 is TGTGCTAGCAGTCTGGACATCTATGCT.

This clone was observed many times. Germline and genes here are mouse. The covered CDR3 bases are TGTGCCTGGAGCCAGACAGGTGCAGAA. It is translated as CAWSQTGAE. The CDR3 in full is CAWSQTGAETLYF. The chain uses TRBV31 and TRBJ2-3, with TRBD1 as a possible D gene (5 bases). Coverage ceases 4 residues before the CDR3 finishes, and the germline J gene fills in the end. The CDR3 extends over 13 amino acids. Germline CDR1 reads GKSSPN; CDR2 reads SITVG. Trimming cost V 3 bases and J 1 base, with 8 bases left between them. Full variable domain (outside the CDR3, taken from reference TRBV31 and TRBJ2-3): AQTIHQWPVAEIKAVGSPLSLGCTIKGKSSPNLYWYWQATGGTLQQLFYSITVGQVESVVQLNLSASRPKDDQFILSTEKLLLSHSGFYLCAWSQTGAETLYFGSGTRLTVL.

There are many counts of this clone. Gene names are mouse gene names. The observed sequence ends 4 residues before the CDR3 terminus, with the missing tail filled in from the germline J gene. The chain uses TRBV13-2 and TRBJ2-3; 7 bases map to TRBD2. In germline, CDR1 is NNHNN, CDR2 SYGAGS (reference sequence). Trimming removed 0 bases from V and 1 base from J; junction bases left unmatched: 2. The CDR3 spans 15 residues. The sequenced CDR3 bases are TGTGCCAGCGGTGATGATTGGGGGGGTGCAGAA. It translates to CASGDDWGGAE. The full CDR3 sequence reads CASGDDWGGAETLYF.

This clone was seen many times. The listed genes are named as in mouse. The CDR3 end lies 4 residues beyond the end of the read and is filled in from the germline J gene. The chain combines TRBV14 with TRBJ2-5, with a tentative D call TRBD1 (6 bases). Trimming removed 2 bases from V and 0 bases from J, with 10 bases in between. Germline assignment: CDR1 SGHDT and CDR2 FRDEAV. The CDR3 contains 15 residues. This CDR3 is CASSLRTVNQDTQYF. The part of the CDR3 DNA that was read is TGTGCCAGCAGTTTACGGACAGTTAACCAAGAC. Supplemented by reference TRBV14 and TRBJ2-5, the full variable domain reads EAGVTQSPRYAVLQEGQAVSFWCDPISGHDTLYWYQQPRDQGPQLLVYFRDEAVIDNSQLPSDRFSAVRPKGTNSTLKIQSAKQGDTATYLCASSLRTVNQDTQYFGPGTRLLVL.

By proportion, this clone is medium-sized. Gene names are mouse gene names. The CDR3 is cut off 4 residues early in the read; its end comes from the germline J gene. The chain uses TRBV16 and TRBJ2-1; maybe TRBD2 (6 bases). CDR3 size: 14 residues. Trimming stripped 2 bases from V and 3 bases from J, with 8 bases between. Germline loops: CDR1 SGHSA, CDR2 FRNQAP. The CDR3 sequence: CASSLNGGYAEQFF. The sequenced CDR3 bases are TGTGCAAGCAGCTTAAATGGGGGCTATGCT. Supplemented by reference TRBV16 and TRBJ2-1, the full variable domain reads NAGVIQTPRHKVTGKGQEATLWCEPISGHSAVFWYRQTIVQGLEFLTYFRNQAPIDDSGMPKERFSAQMPNQSHSTLKIQSTQPQDSAVYLCASSLNGGYAEQFFGPGTRLTVL.

By sample fraction, this clone is medium-sized. The gene names given are mouse names. The sequenced fragment ends 4 residues before the CDR3 boundary, so the rest is inferred from the germline J gene. The chain joins TRBV17 to TRBJ2-5, with TRBD2 identical over 10 bases. The CDR3 covers 15 residues. From germline, CDR1 is MNHDT and CDR2 YYDKIL. The DNA read from the CDR3 is TGTGCTAGCAGTAGACTGGGGGGGCGCGGAGAC. Its protein product is CASSRLGGRGD. Given in full, the CDR3 is CASSRLGGRGDTQYF.

This clone was seen many times. Mouse names are used for the genes. With the read ending 4 residues before the CDR3 end, the germline J gene is used to fill in that end. The V call is TRBV14, the J call TRBJ2-7; D is unclear. From germline, CDR1 is SGHDT and CDR2 FRDEAV. The V gene lost 1 base and the J gene lost 0 bases, with 8 bases spanning the gap. CDR3 length: 14 amino acids. CDR3 loop: CASSFVGDSYEQYF. Incomplete CDR3 DNA: TGTGCCAGCAGTTTCGTGGGTGACTCCTAT.

This clone was detected only a few times. All gene names here are mouse names. The CDR3 bases that were read are TGTGCCAGCAGTCACAGGGGGTCCCAAGAC. Residues: CASSHRGSQD. From start to end, the CDR3 is CASSHRGSQDTQYF. The V call is TRBV13-1, the J call TRBJ2-5; the match to TRBD1 covers 8 bases. Sequencing ends 4 residues short of the CDR3 end; the germline J gene provides the rest. There are 14 residues in the CDR3. J lost 2 bases, V lost 4 bases, and 3 bases had no gene match. From germline, CDR1 is NSHNY and CDR2 SYGAGN.

This clone was counted at least ten times. Gene names refer to mouse genes. Coverage ceases 4 residues before the CDR3 finishes, and the germline J gene fills in the end. The rearrangement joins TRBV13-2 to TRBJ2-7; the match to TRBD1 covers 9 bases. CDR3 length: 14 amino acids. Trimming cost V 3 bases and J 2 bases; bases outside gene matches: 3. Germline V CDR1 and CDR2: NNHNN, SYGAGS (reference sequence). The CDR3 bases that were read are TGTGCCAGCGGTGGGACAGGGGAGACCTAT. Protein sequence: CASGGTGETY. The CDR3, in full, reads CASGGTGETYEQYF.

This clone was detected many times. Each gene name is a mouse one. This CDR3 is CASSLYWGGTNTGQLYF. The sequenced CDR3 bases are TGTGCCAGCAGCCTCTATTGGGGGGGGACAAACACCGGG. The chain combines TRBV5 with TRBJ2-2; TRBD2 matches 8 bases. The sequenced fragment ends 4 residues before the CDR3 boundary, so the rest is inferred from the germline J gene. Losses at the gene ends were 4 bases for V and 0 bases for J; bases not matched to a gene: 7. This CDR3 has 17 residues. CDR1 is LGHNA, CDR2 YNLKQL, per germline (reference sequence).

This clone was observed at least ten times. Here the gene names and germline are mouse. The CDR3 DNA, read in part, is TGTGCCAGCAGTATCGACAGGTACACA. It encodes CASSIDRYT. The complete CDR3 protein is CASSIDRYTEVFF. V gene TRBV19 combines with J gene TRBJ1-1; tentatively, D is TRBD1 (6 bases). The read ends 4 residues early relative to the CDR3; the germline J gene fills the gap. CDR1 is FNHDT, CDR2 SITEND, per germline (reference sequence). The CDR3 runs 13 residues. The germline V and J ends were trimmed by 2 bases and 3 bases, with 8 bases remaining between them.

This clone has a count of ten or more. Genes and germline come from the mouse. Read data end 4 residues before the CDR3 end; the end is taken from the germline J gene. This rearrangement joins TRBV14 to TRBJ2-7; 13 positions match TRBD2. Germline CDR1 reads SGHDT; CDR2 reads FRDEAV. CDR3 length: 15 amino acids. The CDR3 spells CASRRTGGAPYEQYF. The part of the CDR3 DNA that was read is TGTGCCAGCAGACGGACTGGGGGGGCGCCTTAT.

This clone was observed many times. The gene symbols are mouse symbols. This chain's CDR3 is CAWSRGGNYAEQFF. CDR3 bases read: TGTGCCTGGAGCCGCGGGGGGAACTATGCT. The chain couples TRBV31 to TRBJ2-1; D might be TRBD2 (6 bases). The read terminates 4 residues before the CDR3 end, so the remaining end is supplied by the germline J gene. The CDR3 totals 14 residues. V lost 3 bases and J lost 1, with 10 bases in between. Germline V gene data show CDR1 as GKSSPN and CDR2 as SITVG.

This clone was recorded many times. All gene names here are mouse names. The read stops 4 residues short of the end of the CDR3; the missing end is completed from the germline J gene. V and J are TRBV19 and TRBJ2-7, with D possibly TRBD2 on 6 matching bases. V was cut by 2 bases and J by 0 bases, with 9 bases left in between. Germline values: CDR1 FNHDT, CDR2 SITEND (reference sequence). This CDR3 is 14 amino acids long. This CDR3 reads CASSMWGSSYEQYF. CDR3 DNA (partial): TGTGCCAGCAGTATGTGGGGGAGCTCCTAT.

This clone has a count of ten or more. Genes here carry mouse names. The missing CDR3 end, 4 residues past where the read stops, is filled in from the germline J gene. The chain employs TRBV5 and TRBJ2-5; 10 bases fit TRBD2. The germline V gene encodes CDR1 LGHNA and CDR2 YNLKQL (reference sequence). The CDR3 has 18 amino acids. The part of the CDR3 DNA that was read is TGTGCCAGCAGCCAAGATCTTGGAGGGGGGACTGGGGATGAC. Translated, it gives CASSQDLGGGTGDD. The full-length CDR3 reads as CASSQDLGGGTGDDTQYF.

This clone is categorized as medium-sized. Gene names are mouse gene names. The observed sequence ends 4 residues before the CDR3 terminus, with the missing tail filled in from the germline J gene. The chain uses TRBV13-1 and TRBJ2-7; D may be TRBD1 (5 bases). The CDR3 runs 12 residues. The germline V gene has CDR1 NSHNY and CDR2 SYGAGN. The CDR3 DNA, read in part, is TGTGCCAGCAGTGAGCGGACAAAT. Protein product: CASSERTN. The full CDR3 protein reads CASSERTNEQYF.

This clone was counted ten times or more. Gene names are mouse gene names. Read sequence stops 4 residues before the CDR3 end, and the germline J gene provides the missing end. The V call is TRBV5, the J call TRBJ2-1, with TRBD2 identical over 10 bases. Germline V CDR1 and CDR2: LGHNA, YNLKQL (reference sequence). This CDR3 is built from 19 residues. J lost 0 bases, V lost 0 bases, and 8 bases had no gene match. The DNA read from the CDR3 is TGTGCCAGCAGCCAAGAGTCACTGGGGGGGAAGAATAACTATGCT. Translating it yields CASSQESLGGKNNYA. The full CDR3 is CASSQESLGGKNNYAEQFF.